This note documents a single T cell receptor (beta chain) sequence. No cognate antigen has been identified for it. Nothing much larger sits one base from this clone, and base qualities are not available. The data originate from a study of T cell responses to AZD1222 COVID-19 vaccine (dated by TCRdb to 2020 to 2022). About the full investigation: A total of just over 230 trial participants underwent TCR sequencing, of whom 207 received two doses of AZD1222 and 26 received two doses of the MenACWY control vaccine. Enrollment into the trials was organized by age into subgroups of 18-55, 56-69 and 70-plus years, and those subgroups contained about 160, 30 and 59 TCR-sequenced participants, respectively. What the work shows at the level of the full study, not this receptor alone: Conclusions about previously exposed vaccinees were limited because only a handful of AZD1222 recipients were SARS-CoV-2 seropositive at baseline. After two AZD1222 doses, both the breadth and the depth of spike-specific TCRs were significantly higher than at day 0 and than in MenACWY recipients. The 56-69-year group was small, and its depth increase did not reach significance, likely because of low power. No day 14 peak-response samples were available, so repertoires were characterized only after the peak T cell response. Most participants were white British and females outnumbered males, and the authors suggested that clonal diversity may have been underestimated. CD4 TCRs associated with the vaccine covered the entire spike protein, and the dominant responses were in regions 160-218 and 743-854. Reportedly, close to half of the unique spike-specific TCRs recognized epitopes lying outside the regions that are mutated in the B.1.351 and B.1.1.7 variants.

Its CDR3 holds 15 amino acids, cysteine through phenylalanine. Only the CDR3 region is kept as DNA, spanning 45 bases read in frame from base 1. CDR1 LGHNA and CDR2 YNFKEQ are derived from the germline V gene. Trimming at the junction amounts to 0 bases on V and 10 bases on J, and the germline ends lie 16 bases apart. The CDR3 regions of human TCRbeta chains were analyzed by immunosequencing. From the authors' description of their analysis: Repertoire TCRs were checked for matches against a reference library of SARS-CoV-2-specific TCRs that had been generated using the MIRA antigen-specificity platform. Breadth was defined as the fraction of unique TCRs that were SARS-CoV-2-associated. Depth was defined as the fraction of total T cells that were SARS-CoV-2-associated. Using the MIRA data, each spike-specific TCR was assigned both to the spike region to which the TCR was reactive and to a CD4 or CD8 class. Log10-transformed breadth and depth values were compared by one-way ANOVA with Sidak's multiple comparisons tests. The immuneACCESS repertoire file appears here via TCRdb, limited to in-frame rearrangements. These files lack a portion of the clones; in checked studies, under half of the deficit traces to unresolved V genes, and the cause of the others is not known. V, J and clone size are those of that table, while D and trimming were read from the DNA. The sample table shows some 80,000 clones, and about 83% are seen once. Clones ranked in the top ten supply approximately 27% of the sample.

The time point label for this specimen denotes: about 28 days (+/-7) after the second vaccine dose. The treatment or condition tag for this specimen amounts to: meningococcal conjugate vaccine given as trial control. The vaccinee samples were drawn from two UK trials, COV001 and COV002, one of which was a single-blind randomized controlled phase 2/3 trial testing AZD1222 (ChAdOx1 nCoV-19) in healthy adults. For TCRbeta chain sequencing, PBMC samples from trial participants were taken at day 0 and at day 28 after the second dose. This receptor was obtained from an adult who received the MenACWY meningococcal vaccine as a control. The chain is made from TRBV4-2 and TRBJ2-1; the D region possibly corresponds to TRBD2 (5 bases align). Sequences were derived from peripheral blood, sampled 28 days after the second dose of the MenACWY control vaccine. The CDR3 reads as follows: CASSQEQAEVTEQFF. In nucleotides, the sequence is TGTGCCAGCAGCCAAGAACAAGCGGAGGTCACGGAGCAGTTCTTC.